This T cell receptor beta chain was observed in a study of identical twins. TCRdb reanalysed the 5' RACE reads using MiXCR and keeps one entry per CDR3 protein. The sample has about 210,000 distinct CDR3 sequences; 9.4% are singletons. The CDR3 has 16 amino acids. Trimming pared 3 bases from V and 0 bases from J, leaving 12 bases between. Study-level findings and limits: Beta out-of-frame sequences showed weaker excess twin sharing.

As concerns this clonotype: Its specificity is not known.

The V gene is TRBV12-3 or TRBV12-4, the J gene TRBJ1-3; no firm D call. The clonotype originates from a woman younger than 30 in good health. Sequences were obtained from memory (CD45RO+) T cells sorted from blood. The CDR3 protein is CASSFRGYNSGNTIYF. The CDR3, as DNA: TGTGCCAGCAGTTTTAGAGGTTATAACTCTGGAAACACCATATATTTT.